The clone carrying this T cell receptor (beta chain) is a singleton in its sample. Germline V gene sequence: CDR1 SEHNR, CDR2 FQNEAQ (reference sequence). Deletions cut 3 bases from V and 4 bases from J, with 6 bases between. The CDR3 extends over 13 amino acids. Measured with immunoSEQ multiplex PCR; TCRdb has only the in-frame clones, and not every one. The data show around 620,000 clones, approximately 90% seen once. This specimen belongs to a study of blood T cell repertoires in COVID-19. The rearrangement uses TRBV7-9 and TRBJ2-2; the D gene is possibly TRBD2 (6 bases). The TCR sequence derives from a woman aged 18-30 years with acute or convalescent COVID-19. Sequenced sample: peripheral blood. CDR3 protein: CASSLGGTGELFF. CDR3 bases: TGTGCCAGCAGCTTGGGGGGCACCGGGGAGCTGTTTTTT.